This T cell receptor beta chain was sequenced during a study of T cell changes during pregnancy in multiple sclerosis. TCRdb's table, derived via immunoSEQ multiplex PCR, lists solely in-frame clones and lacks some. The data contain 30,000 to 45,000 clones, roughly 91% of them seen just once; the ten biggest clones take up 0.45% to 0.5%. Sequenced material: CD4+ T cells from peripheral blood mononuclear cells, taken in the second trimester of pregnancy. This receptor was obtained from a female donor in good health, enrolled as a control in a pregnancy study.

The CDR3 DNA reads TGTGCCAGCAGTGTGTTGCAGATTCACAATGAGCAGTTCTTC. Amino acid sequence: CASSVLQIHNEQFF. The rearrangement links TRBV2 to TRBJ2-1; the D is unclear. The CDR3 consists of 14 residues. Germline V gives CDR1 SNHLY, CDR2 FYNNEI. V lost 4 bases and J 5 bases, leaving 12 bases between the germline ends.